This is a list of T cell receptor beta chains from one sample in a study of blood T cell repertoires in COVID-19. Profiled with immunoSEQ multiplex PCR; TCRdb holds only in-frame clones, not every one. The sample records about 320,000 clones, 85% to 95% being singletons. Sequenced: PBMCs or T cells enriched from blood (not recorded which). The receptors were gathered from a woman aged 25 to 45 who had been exposed to COVID-19. CDR3s include the opening cysteine and the closing phenylalanine or tryptophan. The D gene is left open where the match is weak. Size is stated for part of the rows, as once, few or many counts, or as a class when the clone is expanded.

d_call,v_call,j_call,clone_size,cdr3_nt,cdr3_aa
-,TRBV29-1,TRBJ2-3,-,TGCAGCGTTGTAGTCGAGGGGGGGCCCCCAGATACGCAGTATTTT,CSVVVEGGPPDTQYF
-,TRBV19,TRBJ1-5,-,TGTGCCAGTAGTATAGTGCTTGCAGACAATCAGCCCCAGCATTTT,CASSIVLADNQPQHF
TRBD1,TRBV4-1,TRBJ2-5,-,TGCGCCAGCAGCCAAGGGACAGGGGGAGAGACCCAGTACTTC,CASSQGTGGETQYF
TRBD2,TRBV19,TRBJ2-1,-,TGTGCCAGTAGTATTAAAAGCGGGGGTCAACGCTACGAGCAGTTCTTC,CASSIKSGGQRYEQFF
TRBD1,TRBV5-4,TRBJ1-2,few,TGTGCCAGCAGCTTGGCGGGACAGGGTGGCTATGGCTACACCTTC,CASSLAGQGGYGYTF
TRBD2,TRBV4-1,TRBJ2-4,-,TGCGCCAGCAGCCAAGAGGGACTAGCGGGGGGGCCTGTAGGAGTGAAAAACATTCAGTACTTC,CASSQEGLAGGPVGVKNIQYF
TRBD2,TRBV4-1,TRBJ2-3,once,TGCGCCAGCAGCCAGATGGAGCGGGGGATGGGAGATACGCAGTATTTT,CASSQMERGMGDTQYF
TRBD2,TRBV27,TRBJ2-7,-,TGTGCCAGCAGGATAATAGCGGGGGCCTACGAGCAGTACTTC,CASRIIAGAYEQYF
TRBD1,TRBV6-5,TRBJ1-2,-,TGTGCCAGCAGTCCCGACAGGGGGTACTATGGCTACACCTTC,CASSPDRGYYGYTF
TRBD1,TRBV7-6,TRBJ2-7,-,TGTGCCAGCAGCTTAGGGGACAGGGGCGAGCAGTACTTC,CASSLGDRGEQYF
TRBD2,TRBV7-9,TRBJ2-7,-,TGTGCCAGCAGCTTAAGCGGGGGGGCCCACGAGCAGTACTTC,CASSLSGGAHEQYF
TRBD2,TRBV7-9,TRBJ2-1,-,TGTGCCAGCAGCCCGATACTAGCGGGGCCTTACAATGAGCAGTTCTTC,CASSPILAGPYNEQFF
TRBD1,TRBV7-9,TRBJ2-7,-,TGTGCCAGCAGTTGGACAGGGGGATCCGAGCAGTACTTC,CASSWTGGSEQYF
-,TRBV7-2,TRBJ2-7,-,TGTGCCAGCAGCTTACAGGGCCCCTACGAGCAGTACTTC,CASSLQGPYEQYF
TRBD2,TRBV11-3,TRBJ2-1,-,TGTGCCAGCAGCTTACGAGCGGGGGCGTACAATGAGCAGTTCTTC,CASSLRAGAYNEQFF
-,TRBV9,TRBJ1-4,-,TGTGCCAGCAGCCCTGGGATACAGGGTACGGAGAAACTGTTTTTT,CASSPGIQGTEKLFF
-,TRBV5-1,TRBJ1-2,-,TGCGCCAGCAGCCCGGGGGGGATGAGCTATGGCTACACCTTC,CASSPGGMSYGYTF
TRBD1,TRBV28,TRBJ1-6,-,TGTGCCAGCAGGGGGACAGGGAACAATTCACCCCTCCACTTT,CASRGTGNNSPLHF
-,TRBV6-2/TRBV6-3,TRBJ2-5,-,TGTGCCAGCAGTTATCCGACAACCCAAGAGACCCAGTACTTC,CASSYPTTQETQYF
TRBD1,TRBV7-6,TRBJ1-6,-,TGTGCCAGCAGCTTAGTTGGGACAGAGAATTCACCCCTCCACTTT,CASSLVGTENSPLHF
TRBD1,TRBV27,TRBJ2-3,-,TGTGCCAGCAGGTCATACCGGGACAGGGGGGGAGATACGCAGTATTTT,CASRSYRDRGGDTQYF
-,TRBV20-1,TRBJ1-1,-,TGCAGTGCTAACTATGAAGCTTTCTTT,CSANYEAFF
-,TRBV29-1,TRBJ1-1,-,TGCAGCGTTGTATGGACAGAGAACACTGAAGCTTTCTTT,CSVVWTENTEAFF
TRBD2,TRBV7-3,TRBJ2-3,-,TGTGCCAGCAGCTCCATAGCGGGGTATACGCAGTATTTT,CASSSIAGYTQYF
TRBD2,TRBV7-6,TRBJ2-5,-,TGTGCCAGCAGCAACGAACTAGCGGGGGGGCCTTGGGAGACCCAGTACTTC,CASSNELAGGPWETQYF
-,TRBV27,TRBJ1-4,-,TGTGCCAGCAGTCTTCGACAGGCCCATGAAAAACTGTTTTTT,CASSLRQAHEKLFF
TRBD1,TRBV5-6,TRBJ1-2,-,TGTGCCAGCAGCCCCTCGACAGGGGGTTTACGCTTC,CASSPSTGGLRF
-,TRBV5-1,TRBJ1-2,-,TGCGCCAGCAGCCCACTCCGGGGGGATCCTGATGGCTACACCTTC,CASSPLRGDPDGYTF
-,TRBV30,TRBJ2-3,-,TGTGCCTGGAGTTTGGGCCTCACAGATACGCAGTATTTT,CAWSLGLTDTQYF
-,TRBV6-5,TRBJ1-2,-,TGTGCCAGCAGTTCTCAGGGTATTAACTATGGCTACACCTTC,CASSSQGINYGYTF
-,TRBV6-2/TRBV6-3,TRBJ1-2,-,TGTGCCAGCAGTCGGGACTTCTATGGCTACACCTTC,CASSRDFYGYTF
-,TRBV19,TRBJ1-1,-,TGTGCCAGTAGTAGCGTTCACAGATCGAACACTGAAGCTTTCTTT,CASSSVHRSNTEAFF
-,TRBV7-9,TRBJ1-1,-,TGTGCCAGCAGCTTATACGGTAACACTGAAGCTTTCTTT,CASSLYGNTEAFF
-,TRBV5-5,TRBJ1-2,once,TGTGCCAGCAGCTTGAAAGTTTGGCAGTATGGCTACACCTTC,CASSLKVWQYGYTF
-,TRBV18,TRBJ1-2,once,TGTGCCAGCTCACCTATCGACAGACTCAACTATGGCTACACCTTC,CASSPIDRLNYGYTF
TRBD1,TRBV7-9,TRBJ2-7,-,TGTGCCAGCAGCCTCCGGGACAGTAAGTACGAGCAGTACTTC,CASSLRDSKYEQYF
-,TRBV5-4,TRBJ2-3,-,TGTGCCAGCGAAGAGGCGGCAGGGGTGGTTAGCACAGATACGCAGTATTTT,CASEEAAGVVSTDTQYF
-,TRBV10-2,TRBJ1-1,-,TGCGCCAGCAGTGCGTACAGGGTTGAAATGAACACTGAAGCTTTCTTT,CASSAYRVEMNTEAFF
-,TRBV2,TRBJ2-7,-,TGTGCCAGCAGTGGGCAAGCCTACGAGCAGTACTTC,CASSGQAYEQYF
-,TRBV29-1,TRBJ1-2,-,TGCACCGTTGATGGGGGGGCGGCGGAGGATGGCTACACCTTC,CTVDGGAAEDGYTF
-,TRBV28,TRBJ2-7,-,TGTGCCAGCAGCACTCCCAGGGCCCCTTACAACTACGAGCAGTACTTC,CASSTPRAPYNYEQYF
-,TRBV6-5,TRBJ2-2,-,TGTGCCAGCAGTTACATGCAGGGACAACTCACCGGGGAGCTGTTTTTT,CASSYMQGQLTGELFF
-,TRBV7-9,TRBJ2-1,-,TGTGCCAGCAGCCCTACACCCAGCTTCTGGACTACCCACGGCAATGAGCAGTTCTTC,CASSPTPSFWTTHGNEQFF
TRBD1,TRBV19,TRBJ2-7,-,TGTGCCAGTAGTAAAGGACAGGGGACCTACGAGCAGTACTTC,CASSKGQGTYEQYF
-,TRBV9,TRBJ2-2,-,TGTGCCAGCAGCGTCACCATCGGGACCGGGGAGCTGTTTTTT,CASSVTIGTGELFF
TRBD1,TRBV5-4,TRBJ1-6,-,TGTGCCAGCAGCTGGACGGCAGGGGGCCACAATTCACCCCTCCACTTT,CASSWTAGGHNSPLHF
-,TRBV15,TRBJ1-1,-,TGTGCCACCAGCATTCCGGGTAGGATGAACACTGAAGCTTTCTTT,CATSIPGRMNTEAFF
-,TRBV3-1/TRBV3-2,TRBJ1-1,-,TGTGCCAGCAGCCAGGAAGACCGAGACACCGAAGCTTTCTTT,CASSQEDRDTEAFF
-,TRBV5-1,TRBJ2-6,-,TGCGCCAGCAGCTTTAGCGGCTCTGGGGCCAACGTCCTGACTTTC,CASSFSGSGANVLTF
TRBD1,TRBV3-1/TRBV3-2,TRBJ1-2,-,TGTGCCAGCAGCCATGTAATGACAGGGGCCGGCTACACCTTC,CASSHVMTGAGYTF
-,TRBV4-1,TRBJ1-4,-,TGCGCCAGCAGCCAGCTTCGGGGGGTGGTAGAAGAAAAACTGTTTTTT,CASSQLRGVVEEKLFF
-,TRBV2,TRBJ1-3,-,TGTGCCAGCAGTGAATCTTATCGGGTTGATCGCTCTGGAAACACCATATATTTT,CASSESYRVDRSGNTIYF